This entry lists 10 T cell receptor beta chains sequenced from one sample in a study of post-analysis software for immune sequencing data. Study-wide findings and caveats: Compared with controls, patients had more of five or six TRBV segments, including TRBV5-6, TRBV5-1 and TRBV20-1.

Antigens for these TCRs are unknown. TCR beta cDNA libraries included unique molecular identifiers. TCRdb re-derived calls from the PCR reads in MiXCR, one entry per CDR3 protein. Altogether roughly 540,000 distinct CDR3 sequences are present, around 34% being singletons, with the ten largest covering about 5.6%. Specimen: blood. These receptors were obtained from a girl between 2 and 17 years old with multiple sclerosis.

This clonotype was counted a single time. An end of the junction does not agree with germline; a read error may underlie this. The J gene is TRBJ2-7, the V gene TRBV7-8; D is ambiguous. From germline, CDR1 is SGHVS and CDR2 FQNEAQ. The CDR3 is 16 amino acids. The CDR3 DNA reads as TGTGCCGGCAGCTTAGTCGGGCAGAGGCCCTCCTACGAGCAGTACTTC. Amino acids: CAGSLVGQRPSYEQYF.

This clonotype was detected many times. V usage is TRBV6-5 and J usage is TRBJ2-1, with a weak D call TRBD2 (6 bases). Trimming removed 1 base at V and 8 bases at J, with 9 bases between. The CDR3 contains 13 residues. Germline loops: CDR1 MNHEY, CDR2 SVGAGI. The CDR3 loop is CASSYFGGYEQFF. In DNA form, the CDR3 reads TGTGCCAGCAGTTACTTTGGGGGGTATGAGCAGTTCTTC.

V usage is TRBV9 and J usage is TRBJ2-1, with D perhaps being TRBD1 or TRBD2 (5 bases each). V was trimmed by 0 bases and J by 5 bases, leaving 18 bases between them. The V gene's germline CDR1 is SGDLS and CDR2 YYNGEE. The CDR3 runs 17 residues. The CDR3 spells CASSVEGLWGSHNEQFF. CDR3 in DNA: TGTGCCAGCAGCGTAGAGGGGCTTTGGGGGTCGCACAATGAGCAGTTCTTC.

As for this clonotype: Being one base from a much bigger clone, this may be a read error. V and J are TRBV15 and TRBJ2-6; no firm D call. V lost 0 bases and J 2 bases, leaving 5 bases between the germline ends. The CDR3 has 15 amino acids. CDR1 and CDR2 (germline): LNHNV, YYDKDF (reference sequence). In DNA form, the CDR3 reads TGTGCCACCAGCAGAGAAGGGACTGGGGCCAACGTCCTGACTTTC. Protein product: CATSREGTGANVLTF.

CDR3 amino acids: CASTEQGAFYNSPLHF. CDR3 DNA: TGTGCCAGCACCGAACAGGGGGCCTTCTATAATTCACCCCTCCACTTT. The chain links TRBV6-5 to TRBJ1-6; TRBD1 aligns across 9 bases. V was pared by 7 bases and J by 3 bases, with 7 bases of the junction left unmatched. This CDR3 is 16 amino acids long. CDR1 and CDR2 from the germline V gene are MNHEY and SVGAGI.

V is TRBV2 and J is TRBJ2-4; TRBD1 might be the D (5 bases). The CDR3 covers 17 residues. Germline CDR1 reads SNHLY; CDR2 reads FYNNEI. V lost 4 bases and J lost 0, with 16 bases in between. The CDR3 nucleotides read TGTGCCAGCAGTGCAGGTGACAGAACGCTAGCCAAAAACATTCAGTACTTC. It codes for CASSAGDRTLAKNIQYF.

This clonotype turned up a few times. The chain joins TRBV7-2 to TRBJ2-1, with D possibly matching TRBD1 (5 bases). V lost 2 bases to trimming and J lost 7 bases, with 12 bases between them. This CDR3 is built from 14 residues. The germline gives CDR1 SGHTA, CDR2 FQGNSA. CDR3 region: CASSLQGLGNEQFF. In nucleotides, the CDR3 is TGTGCCAGCAGCTTACAGGGTTTGGGTAATGAGCAGTTCTTC.

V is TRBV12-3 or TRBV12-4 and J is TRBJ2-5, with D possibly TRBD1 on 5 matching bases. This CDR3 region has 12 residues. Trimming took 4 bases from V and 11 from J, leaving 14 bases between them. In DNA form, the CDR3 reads TGTGCCAGCAGTTCCGACAGCTCCGGGCAGTACTTC. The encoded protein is CASSSDSSGQYF.

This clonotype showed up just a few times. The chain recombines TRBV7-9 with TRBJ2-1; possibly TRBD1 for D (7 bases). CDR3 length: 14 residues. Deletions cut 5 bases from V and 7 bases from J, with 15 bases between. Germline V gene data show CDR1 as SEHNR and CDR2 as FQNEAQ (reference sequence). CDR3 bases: TGTGCCAGCAGCCGAACGACAGGGAGGAATGAGCAGTTCTTC. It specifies CASSRTTGRNEQFF.

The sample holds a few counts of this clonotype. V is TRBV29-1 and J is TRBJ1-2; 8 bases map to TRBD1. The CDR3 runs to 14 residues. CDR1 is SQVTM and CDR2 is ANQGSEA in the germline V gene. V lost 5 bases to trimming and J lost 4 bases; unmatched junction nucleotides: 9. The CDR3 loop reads CSVRTGRASYGYTF. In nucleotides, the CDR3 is TGCAGCGTTAGGACAGGGAGGGCCTCCTATGGCTACACCTTC. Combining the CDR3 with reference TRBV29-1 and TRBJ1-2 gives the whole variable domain SAVISQKPSRDICQRGTSLTIQCQVDSQVTMMFWYRQQPGQSLTLIATANQGSEATYESGFVIDKFPISRPNLTFSTLTVSNMSPEDSSIYLCSVRTGRASYGYTFGSGTRLTVV.